The rows below give T cell receptor beta chains drawn from one sample of a study of shared clonotypes between healthy human individuals. Libraries were prepared by immunoSEQ multiplex PCR; TCRdb keeps only in-frame clonotypes and omits some of them. The table lists 110,000 or so clones, 65% to 75% of them singletons. The specimen was memory CD8+ T cells sorted from blood. These receptors were obtained from a woman aged 25 to 45 in good health. The CDR3 runs from the conserved cysteine through the conserved F or W. The D gene is left open where the match is weak. Only part of the rows carry a size: once, few, many, or a class if the clone is expanded.

clone_size | j_call | d_call | v_call | cdr3_nt | cdr3_aa
- | TRBJ2-1 | - | TRBV7-9 | TGTGCCAGCAGCTTATCAGTCAATGAGCAGTTCTTC | CASSLSVNEQFF
- | TRBJ2-5 | TRBD1 | TRBV6-4 | TGTGCCAGCAGTATGACAGGGGGTGGTCAAGAGACCCAGTACTTC | CASSMTGGGQETQYF
- | TRBJ2-2 | - | TRBV11-3 | TGTGCCAGCAGCCCCCCCGGGGCTCTTAGCGCCGGGGAGCTGTTTTTT | CASSPPGALSAGELFF
- | TRBJ1-2 | - | TRBV10-3 | TGTGCCATAGGGGTTTATGGCTACACCTTC | CAIGVYGYTF
few | TRBJ1-2 | - | TRBV2 | TGTGCCAGCAGTGAAAGAGGACCTAACTATGGCTACACCTTC | CASSERGPNYGYTF
- | TRBJ2-7 | TRBD1 | TRBV6-5 | TGTGCCAGCGGAACCGGGACAGGGATTTACGAGCAGTACTTC | CASGTGTGIYEQYF
few | TRBJ2-2 | - | TRBV28 | TGTGCCAGCACCCTTGGGGAGGCCGACACCGGGGAGCTGTTTTTT | CASTLGEADTGELFF
- | TRBJ2-5 | - | TRBV20-1 | TGCAGTGCCTTGTACCAAGAGACCCAGTACTTC | CSALYQETQYF
- | TRBJ2-5 | - | TRBV6-5 | TGTGCCAGCAGTTCTTCCCGAGAGACCCAGTACTTC | CASSSSRETQYF
- | TRBJ2-5 | TRBD2 | TRBV4-1 | TGCGCCAGCAGCCCTGGGACTAGCGGGACAGAGACCCAGTACTTC | CASSPGTSGTETQYF
many | TRBJ2-7 | TRBD2 | TRBV14 | TGTGCCAGCAGCCAAGGGCTAGCGGGCTCCTACGAGCAGTACTTC | CASSQGLAGSYEQYF
many | TRBJ2-3 | TRBD2 | TRBV6-4 | TGTGCCAGCAGTGACGGGGCGGGAGGCACAGATACGCAGTATTTT | CASSDGAGGTDTQYF
few | TRBJ1-4 | - | TRBV28 | TGTGCCAGCAGATCACAGGGAACTAATGAAAAACTGTTTTTT | CASRSQGTNEKLFF
few | TRBJ2-7 | - | TRBV7-9 | TGTGCCAGCAGCTTGACACATTCGCCCTACGAGCAGTACTTC | CASSLTHSPYEQYF
- | TRBJ2-7 | - | TRBV2 | TGTGCCAGCCTTGAGGTCCTAGCGCCCTCCTACGAGCAGTACTTC | CASLEVLAPSYEQYF
- | TRBJ2-1 | TRBD2 | TRBV11-3 | TGTGCCAGCAGCTTAAGGACTAGCGGGTTGAATGAGCAGTTCTTC | CASSLRTSGLNEQFF
- | TRBJ1-6 | TRBD1 | TRBV25-1 | TGTGCCAGCAGTGATCAGGGGGGAGGTTCACCCCTCCACTTT | CASSDQGGGSPLHF
- | TRBJ2-5 | TRBD1 | TRBV30 | TGTGCCTGGAGAAAACAAGGGACAGGGTTTGAGACCCAGTACTTC | CAWRKQGTGFETQYF
once | TRBJ2-3 | TRBD2 | TRBV29-1 | TGCAGCGTTGGGGGCGGGAGGCTGGGGACCCGGGAACCTAGCACAGATACGCAGTATTTT | CSVGGGRLGTREPSTDTQYF
- | TRBJ2-5 | - | TRBV7-2 | TGTGCCAGCAGCTTAGTTGTGAGGGCACCCGCCCGGCAGACCCAGTACTTC | CASSLVVRAPARQTQYF
- | TRBJ1-5 | TRBD1 | TRBV30 | TGTGCCTGGGACAGGGACGGCCAGCCCCAGCATTTT | CAWDRDGQPQHF
once | TRBJ2-5 | - | TRBV5-4 | TGTGCCAGCAGCCCCCGATTCGGACAGCGGGCGGAGACCCAGTACTTC | CASSPRFGQRAETQYF
few | TRBJ2-1 | - | TRBV10-1 | TGCGCCAGCAGTGAGACTAGTTCCTACAATGAGCAGTTCTTC | CASSETSSYNEQFF
- | TRBJ1-2 | TRBD1 | TRBV5-8 | TGTGCCAGCAGCCCCGTGACAGGGGGCTCGGAGTATGGCTACACCTTC | CASSPVTGGSEYGYTF
once | TRBJ1-5 | - | TRBV28 | TGTGCCAGCAGTCCCCTGATTTCGTCTAGCAATCAGCCCCAGCATTTT | CASSPLISSSNQPQHF
- | TRBJ2-1 | - | TRBV6-6 | TGTGCCAGCAGTTTAGGACAGTACAATGAGCAGTTCTTC | CASSLGQYNEQFF
few | TRBJ2-5 | - | TRBV25-1 | TGTGCCAGCAGTGATGCAGGGTTCCGGGAGACCCAGTACTTC | CASSDAGFRETQYF
- | TRBJ2-1 | - | TRBV7-9 | TGTGCCAGCAGCTTAGTACCGGGAGTTATCTACAATGAGCAGTTCTTC | CASSLVPGVIYNEQFF
- | TRBJ2-7 | TRBD1 | TRBV28 | TGTGCCAGCAGTTTATTGACAGGGGGGCTCTACGAGCAGTACTTC | CASSLLTGGLYEQYF
- | TRBJ1-1 | - | TRBV4-2 | TGTGCCAGCAGCGTGGACAGTGAAGCTTTCTTT | CASSVDSEAFF
- | TRBJ2-2 | - | TRBV6-1 | TGTGCCAGCAGTGAAAGACAGGTGATGAACACCGGGGAGCTGTTTTTT | CASSERQVMNTGELFF
once | TRBJ2-5 | TRBD2 | TRBV7-9 | TGTGCCAGCAGCTCCACTAGCGGGAGTGTTGTAGAGACCCAGTACTTC | CASSSTSGSVVETQYF
- | TRBJ2-3 | - | TRBV18 | TGTGCCAGCTCACCACTGTATTTTCGCACAGATACGCAGTATTTT | CASSPLYFRTDTQYF
- | TRBJ1-1 | TRBD1 | TRBV27 | TGTGCCAGCAGTCCACTACCTCCCTACAGGGGGCCTGAAGCTTTCTTT | CASSPLPPYRGPEAFF
- | TRBJ1-3 | - | TRBV7-9 | TGTGCCAGCAGCTTCTTTACCGGCCGAAACACCATATATTTT | CASSFFTGRNTIYF
- | TRBJ2-7 | - | TRBV5-1 | TGCGCCAGCAGCTTGGGGGCCGGACCGTACGAGCAGTACTTC | CASSLGAGPYEQYF
- | TRBJ2-1 | TRBD2 | TRBV5-4 | TGTGCCAGCAGCCCACTAGCGGGAAATGAGAATGAGCAGTTCTTC | CASSPLAGNENEQFF
few | TRBJ2-4 | - | TRBV6-1 | TGTGCCAGCAGTGAACGAATCGGGACAAAGACTATAGCCAAAAACATTCAGTACTTC | CASSERIGTKTIAKNIQYF
- | TRBJ2-7 | TRBD2 | TRBV7-9 | TGTGCCAGCAGCATCTCTTTAGCGGGACTATCCTACGAGCAGTACTTC | CASSISLAGLSYEQYF
- | TRBJ2-7 | - | TRBV29-1 | TGCAGCGTTCACAGGGAACACGAGCAGTACTTC | CSVHREHEQYF
few | TRBJ2-7 | - | TRBV4-2 | TGTGCCAGCAGCCAAGACGGGGAGTACGAGCAGTACTTC | CASSQDGEYEQYF
- | TRBJ2-1 | - | TRBV7-9 | TGTGCCACCGATTGGTATTTAAATGAGCAGTTCTTC | CATDWYLNEQFF
- | TRBJ1-2 | - | TRBV7-8 | TGTGCCAGCAGCTCATATCAGGGGAACTATGGCTACACCTTC | CASSSYQGNYGYTF
once | TRBJ2-1 | - | TRBV1 | TGCACCAGCAGCCAAGGACTAGCGGACAATGAGCAGTTCTTC | CTSSQGLADNEQFF
- | TRBJ2-7 | - | TRBV28 | TGTGCCAGCAAGACTTCCAGGGTATTGGGCCCTTACGAGCAGTACTTC | CASKTSRVLGPYEQYF